A single sample is the source of the 11 T cell receptor beta chains below, sequenced in a study of CXCR3-negative and CXCR3-positive naive CD8 T cells. The TRB cDNA libraries were prepared by 5' RACE with UMI labels. Each CDR3 protein gets one entry in TCRdb, which reprocessed the 5' RACE reads and gives no DNA. This sample's table reports about 56,000 distinct CDR3 sequences. Sequencing was carried out using memory CD8+ T cells from blood. Receptor source: a human donor in good health. Some clones in this sample may be carry-over from other donors' samples.

This chain links TRBV20-1 with TRBJ1-2; there is no DNA to check the TCRdb D call of TRBD1. Germline lookup yields CDR1 DFQATT and CDR2 SNEGSKA (reference sequence). This CDR3 region has 13 residues. The CDR3 is CSAPPGGYGGYTF.

This chain joins TRBV7-2 and TRBJ2-7. This CDR3 is built from 14 residues. CDR1 and CDR2 (germline): SGHTA, FQGNSA. CDR3 amino acids: CASSLDRGSYEQYF. Full variable domain (remainder filled in from reference TRBV7-2 and TRBJ2-7): GAGVSQSPSNKVTEKGKDVELRCDPISGHTALYWYRQSLGQGLEFLIYFQGNSAPDKSGLPSDRFSAERTGGSVSTLTIQRTQQEDSAVYLCASSLDRGSYEQYFGPGTRLTVT.

This chain links TRBV27 with TRBJ2-7; TCRdb gives TRBD1 as the D gene, but with no DNA this cannot be confirmed. CDR3 length: 14 residues. The germline gives CDR1 MNHEY, CDR2 SMNVEV (reference sequence). The CDR3 loop is CASSGTGSSYEQYF.

The chain carries TRBV4-3 and TRBJ2-7; as DNA is missing, the TRBD1 call by TCRdb cannot be tested. This CDR3 has 16 amino acids. Germline loops: CDR1 LGHNA, CDR2 YSLEER. The CDR3 protein is CASSQGTGGAGAEQYF.

The gene calls are TRBV4-3 and TRBJ2-2; TCRdb lists TRBD1, though no DNA is available to test this call. CDR3 size: 17 residues. Germline CDR1 LGHNA, CDR2 YSLEER. The CDR3 loop is CASSQDRRGRFAGELFF.

The chain carries TRBV4-1 and TRBJ1-6. CDR1 and CDR2 from the germline V gene are MGHRA and YSYEKL. CDR3 length equals 17 residues. CDR3 sequence: CASSQDATALYNPPLHF.

V and J are TRBV3-1 and TRBJ1-1; the TRBD1 assignment by TCRdb is unverifiable without DNA. Germline-derived CDR1 and CDR2 are LGHDT and YNNKEL (reference sequence). The length of the CDR3 is 15 residues. CDR3 amino acids: CASSHFDRVDTEAFF.

This CDR3 is CASSPNRVVTEAFF. V gene TRBV12-3 or TRBV12-4 combines with J gene TRBJ1-1; the TCRdb call, TRBD1, lacks DNA for checking. The CDR3 spans 14 residues.

This chain links TRBV7-3 with TRBJ2-1; there is no DNA to check the TCRdb D call of TRBD1. The length of the CDR3 is 17 residues. Germline V CDR1 and CDR2: SGHTA, FQGTGA. This chain's CDR3 is CASSLFPGAMMGGEQFF. Variable domain in full (rest from reference TRBV7-3 and TRBJ2-1): GAGVSQTPSNKVTEKGKYVELRCDPISGHTALYWYRQSLGQGPEFLIYFQGTGAADDSGLPNDRFFAVRPEGSVSTLKIQRTERGDSAVYLCASSLFPGAMMGGEQFFGPGTRLTVL.

Its frequency marks this clonotype as large. This chain links TRBV29-1 with TRBJ2-7; TCRdb reports TRBD1, a call that lacks DNA to check it against. The CDR3 extends over 12 amino acids. Germline lookup yields CDR1 SQVTM and CDR2 ANQGSEA. This chain's CDR3 is CSVWGADYEQYF.

This clonotype ranks as medium-sized in terms of frequency. The CDR3 is CASSASGSTGELFF. This sequence joins TRBV6-4 and TRBJ2-2. The CDR3 covers 14 residues. Germline CDR1 and CDR2: MRHNA and SNTAGT.